The source of this T cell receptor (beta chain) is a study of T cells after posttransplantation cyclophosphamide. Findings and caveats of the study: Recipient CMV seropositivity and CMV reactivation strongly tracked TRB clonality. TRB overlap between skin or GI tissue T cells and blood was limited.

As concerns this clone: Its target is not known.

Profiling relied on immunoSEQ multiplex PCR, and the TCRdb table lists in-frame clones only, not all of them. The sample carries tens of thousands of clones, about 94% recorded once. The ends were cut back, 6 bases at V and 3 bases at J, with 21 bases in the middle. CDR1 and CDR2 from the germline V gene are MNHEY and SMNVEV (reference sequence). This CDR3 comprises 16 residues. This sequence originates from a woman in her 30s in good health and a related stem cell transplant donor. Specimen: PBMCs. This rearrangement joins TRBV27 to TRBJ2-7; D possibly corresponds to TRBD1 (5 bases). Written as DNA, the CDR3 is TGTGCCAGCAGCCCACCCCGTAGGGGCGCAATCTACGAGCAGTACTTC. Its protein product is CASSPPRRGAIYEQYF.